A selection of T cell receptor beta chains follows, all from one sample in a study of cytomegalovirus exposure and HLA in healthy donors. Some clones are missing from TCRdb's copy, which holds only in-frame ones; the method was immunoSEQ multiplex PCR. This table holds some 130,000 clones, roughly 70% found once. The sample comprised PBMCs. The receptors originated from a human donor in good health. Each CDR3 is given with its conserved first and last residue. Each record gives: D gene, V gene, clone size, J gene, CDR3 DNA, CDR3 protein. D genes are given only for firm matches. The listing skips clone size in some rows; elsewhere it reads once, few, many or a size class.

D gene: NA; V gene: TRBV28; clone size: NA; J gene: TRBJ1-2; CDR3 DNA: TGTGCCAGCAGTTTGAAAGGCGGCATCCTGAGGGGCTACACCTTC; CDR3 protein: CASSLKGGILRGYTF
D gene: NA; V gene: TRBV28; clone size: NA; J gene: TRBJ2-6; CDR3 DNA: TGTGCCAGCAGCCCCGCCGGGACTGGGGCCAACGTCCTGACTTTC; CDR3 protein: CASSPAGTGANVLTF
D gene: NA; V gene: TRBV18; clone size: NA; J gene: TRBJ2-3; CDR3 DNA: TGTGCCAGCTCACCACTAGGGGCAGATACGCAGTATTTT; CDR3 protein: CASSPLGADTQYF
D gene: NA; V gene: TRBV7-2; clone size: NA; J gene: TRBJ2-3; CDR3 DNA: TGTGCCAGCAGCTCGCCACGGAGACCAGATACGCAGTATTTT; CDR3 protein: CASSSPRRPDTQYF
D gene: NA; V gene: TRBV4-3; clone size: NA; J gene: TRBJ2-1; CDR3 DNA: TGCGCCAGCAGCCAAGGAATCCCCCCGGGGTTAGCGAGCCGGTACAATGAGCAGTTCTTC; CDR3 protein: CASSQGIPPGLASRYNEQFF
D gene: TRBD1; V gene: TRBV18; clone size: few; J gene: TRBJ2-5; CDR3 DNA: TGTGCCAGCTCACCAGGGACAGGGTCAGAGACCCAGTACTTC; CDR3 protein: CASSPGTGSETQYF
D gene: TRBD2; V gene: TRBV9; clone size: few; J gene: TRBJ2-1; CDR3 DNA: TGTGCCAGCAGCCCCACGGTAGCGGGAGTTAATGAGCAGTTCTTC; CDR3 protein: CASSPTVAGVNEQFF
D gene: TRBD1; V gene: TRBV11-3; clone size: NA; J gene: TRBJ2-7; CDR3 DNA: TGTGCCAGCAGCCAAGGTCTTCAGGGGGTGGGCTACGAGCAGTACTTC; CDR3 protein: CASSQGLQGVGYEQYF
D gene: NA; V gene: TRBV7-9; clone size: few; J gene: TRBJ1-2; CDR3 DNA: TGTGCCAGCAGCTTACGGCAGGGTAACTATGGCTACACCTTC; CDR3 protein: CASSLRQGNYGYTF
D gene: NA; V gene: TRBV19; clone size: NA; J gene: TRBJ1-1; CDR3 DNA: TGTGCCAGTGGGGCTGCGAACACTGAAGCTTTCTTT; CDR3 protein: CASGAANTEAFF
D gene: NA; V gene: TRBV18; clone size: few; J gene: TRBJ2-5; CDR3 DNA: TGTGCCAGCTCACAGGGGGAATTCGAGACCCAGTACTTC; CDR3 protein: CASSQGEFETQYF
D gene: NA; V gene: TRBV19; clone size: NA; J gene: TRBJ2-2; CDR3 DNA: TGTGCCAGTAGTCGTCAGGGGCCCACCGGGGAGCTGTTTTTT; CDR3 protein: CASSRQGPTGELFF
D gene: TRBD2; V gene: TRBV27; clone size: once; J gene: TRBJ2-5; CDR3 DNA: TGTGCCAGCAGTGTCACTAGCGTCATACAAGAGACCCAGTACTTC; CDR3 protein: CASSVTSVIQETQYF
D gene: TRBD1; V gene: TRBV19; clone size: NA; J gene: TRBJ1-1; CDR3 DNA: TGTGCCAGTAGTAAACTGGGACAGGGGGCGGGGAACACTGAAGCTTTCTTT; CDR3 protein: CASSKLGQGAGNTEAFF
D gene: NA; V gene: TRBV19; clone size: NA; J gene: TRBJ2-5; CDR3 DNA: TGTGCCAGTAAATTGGCAGGGGAAGAGACCCAGTACTTC; CDR3 protein: CASKLAGEETQYF
D gene: TRBD1; V gene: TRBV19; clone size: NA; J gene: TRBJ1-1; CDR3 DNA: TGTGCCAGTAGTCCGTGGACAGGGAAGGAAACTGAAGCTTTCTTT; CDR3 protein: CASSPWTGKETEAFF
D gene: TRBD1; V gene: TRBV19; clone size: NA; J gene: TRBJ1-4; CDR3 DNA: TGTGCCAGTAGGGACAGGGGGCGAACTAATGAAAAACTGTTTTTT; CDR3 protein: CASRDRGRTNEKLFF
D gene: TRBD1; V gene: TRBV6-5; clone size: NA; J gene: TRBJ1-5; CDR3 DNA: TGTGCCACCCTGGACAGGTGGGATCAGCCCCAGCATTTT; CDR3 protein: CATLDRWDQPQHF
D gene: NA; V gene: TRBV7-6; clone size: NA; J gene: TRBJ2-5; CDR3 DNA: TGTGCCAGCAGCTTAAATCCTGGCAGTGTCCCGGAGACCCAGTACTTC; CDR3 protein: CASSLNPGSVPETQYF
D gene: TRBD1; V gene: TRBV19; clone size: NA; J gene: TRBJ2-3; CDR3 DNA: TGTGCCAGTAGTATAGGGCAAGGACAGGGAGGCCCAGATACGCAGTATTTT; CDR3 protein: CASSIGQGQGGPDTQYF
D gene: NA; V gene: TRBV18; clone size: NA; J gene: TRBJ1-1; CDR3 DNA: TGTGCCAGCTCACCGGCAGGGGCCCTGAACACTGAAGCTTTCTTT; CDR3 protein: CASSPAGALNTEAFF
D gene: NA; V gene: TRBV29-1; clone size: few; J gene: TRBJ1-4; CDR3 DNA: TGCAGCGTGACCCCCCACTATAACCTTGCAACTAATGAAAAACTGTTTTTT; CDR3 protein: CSVTPHYNLATNEKLFF
D gene: TRBD1; V gene: TRBV7-2; clone size: NA; J gene: TRBJ2-2; CDR3 DNA: TGTGCCAGCAGACCCGGGACAGGGAGGACCGGGGAGCTGTTTTTT; CDR3 protein: CASRPGTGRTGELFF
D gene: NA; V gene: TRBV2; clone size: NA; J gene: TRBJ1-2; CDR3 DNA: TGTGCCAGCAAGCGGACAGCTAACTATGGCTACACCTTC; CDR3 protein: CASKRTANYGYTF
D gene: TRBD2; V gene: TRBV7-2; clone size: NA; J gene: TRBJ2-7; CDR3 DNA: TGTGCCAGCAGCTCACCGGGACTAGCGGGTTACGAGCAGTACTTC; CDR3 protein: CASSSPGLAGYEQYF
D gene: TRBD2; V gene: TRBV7-9; clone size: few; J gene: TRBJ2-7; CDR3 DNA: TGTGCCAGCAACCGCCGGGGGGGGACTTCCTACGAGCAGTACTTC; CDR3 protein: CASNRRGGTSYEQYF
D gene: TRBD2; V gene: TRBV28; clone size: NA; J gene: TRBJ2-1; CDR3 DNA: TGTGCCAGCAGTCCGTCTCCCGGGACTAGCGGGAAAAATGAGCAGTTCTTC; CDR3 protein: CASSPSPGTSGKNEQFF
D gene: TRBD2; V gene: TRBV7-9; clone size: few; J gene: TRBJ2-1; CDR3 DNA: TGTGCCAGCAGCTTAGGGGCGGGAGGGAGGGATGAGCAGTTCTTC; CDR3 protein: CASSLGAGGRDEQFF
D gene: TRBD2; V gene: TRBV28; clone size: once; J gene: TRBJ2-1; CDR3 DNA: TGTGCCAGCAGTTTCCCAACGGGGGGATTCTATCTTAGCTCCTACAATGAGCAGTTCTTC; CDR3 protein: CASSFPTGGFYLSSYNEQFF